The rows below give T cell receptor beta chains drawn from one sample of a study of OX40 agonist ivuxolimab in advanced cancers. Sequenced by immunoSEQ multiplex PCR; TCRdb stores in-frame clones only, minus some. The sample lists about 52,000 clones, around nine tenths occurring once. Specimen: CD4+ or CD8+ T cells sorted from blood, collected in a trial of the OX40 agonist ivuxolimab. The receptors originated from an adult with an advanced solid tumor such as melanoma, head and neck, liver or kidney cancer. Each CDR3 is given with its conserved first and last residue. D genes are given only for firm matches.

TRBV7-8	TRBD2	CASSYPTSGGPDSYTDTQYF
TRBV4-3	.	CASSQAQVNTEAFF
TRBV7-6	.	CASSQVVAVTDTQYF
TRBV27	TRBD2	CASSLRGGLDTQYF
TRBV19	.	CASSISPSSYNEQFF
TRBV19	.	CASSTPWTSTDTGELFF
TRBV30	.	CAWRGGLNEKLFF
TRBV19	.	CASSIWGAVDNEQFF
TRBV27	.	CASSLSGENTEAFF
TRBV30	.	CAWSFGTGELFF
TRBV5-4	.	CASSLHGGEETQYF
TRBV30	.	CAWRALGHDLQGEQYF
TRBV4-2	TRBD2	CASSQMAGGTDTQYF
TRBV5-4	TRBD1	CASSLGQGDAEAFF
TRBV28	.	CASSLRGDTGELFF
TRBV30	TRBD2	CAWSVGLAGGTDTQYF
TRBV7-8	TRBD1	CASSFGTGGPNEQYF
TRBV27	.	CASSDRMASDTQYF
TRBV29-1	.	CSVDGRTMNTEAFF
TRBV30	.	CAWSMERGSRETQYF
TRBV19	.	CASSHERTFYGYTF
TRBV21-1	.	CASSKRAPIFGEDYGYTF
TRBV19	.	CASSISGNSNQPQHF
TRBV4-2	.	CASSQDLGRGIHYGYTF
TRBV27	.	CASGWQGGTGELFF
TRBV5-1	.	CASSLWSTDTQYF
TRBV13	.	CASSYDGGAYGYTF
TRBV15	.	CATSRDPEVNTQYF
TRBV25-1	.	CASSGADYGYTF
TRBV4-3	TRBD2	CASSQDWGTSGVYQYF
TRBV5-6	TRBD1	CASSGTGSYGYTF
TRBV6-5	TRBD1	CASSYYAGTGYEQYF
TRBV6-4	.	CASSEIAWATEAFF
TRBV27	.	CASSPQSSQETQYF
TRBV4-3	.	CASSQTGPRGGITGELFF
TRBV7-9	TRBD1	CASSLQGAGDTQYF
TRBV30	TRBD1	CAQGPGTGEQKQYF
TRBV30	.	CAWSGGLGTEAFF
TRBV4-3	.	CASSQDRTEYSNQPQHF
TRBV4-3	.	CASSQDRGYEQYF
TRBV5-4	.	CASSLDSNTEAFF
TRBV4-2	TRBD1	CASSPATGGLNTEAFF
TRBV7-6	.	CASSVETTETTYEQYF
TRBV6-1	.	CASSESGGQPQHF
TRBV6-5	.	CASSYYRTGYTEAFF
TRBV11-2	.	CASRGQGHYSGNTIYF
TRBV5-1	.	CASSLGGRDTEAFF
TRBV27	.	CASSLIPGLPAYEQYF
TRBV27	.	CASSLDMGNQPQHF
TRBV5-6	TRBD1	CASSSGQDLNYGYTF
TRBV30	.	CAWLAGDSQETQYF
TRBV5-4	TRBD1	CASSSRTGGSPLHF
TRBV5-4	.	CAISGGGNTIYF